Listed here are 32 T cell receptor beta chains from one sample, sequenced in a study of blood T cell repertoires in COVID-19. The protocol was immunoSEQ multiplex PCR, while the TCRdb copy is restricted to in-frame clones and leaves out a portion. This sample has over 250,000 clones, with approximately 86% found just once. The specimen was peripheral blood. These receptors were taken from a woman between 70 and 85 years old with COVID-19, enrolled during active disease.

The chain couples TRBV11-2 to TRBJ1-4; D ambiguous. This CDR3 has 16 amino acids. Trimming took off 1 base at V and 4 bases at J, with 13 bases between the two ends. Germline V gene sequence: CDR1 SGHAT, CDR2 FQNNGV. The CDR3 nucleotides are TGTGCCAGCAGCTTAGGTTCGGTGGAGATTAATGAAAAACTGTTTTTT. It encodes CASSLGSVEINEKLFF.

The V and J genes are TRBV2 and TRBJ1-1; D remains unclear. CDR1 is SNHLY, CDR2 FYNNEI, per germline. V dropped 4 bases and J dropped 1 base, with 7 bases sitting between them. This CDR3 region has 13 residues. CDR3 amino acids: CASSAEGNTEAFF. DNA for the CDR3: TGTGCCAGCAGTGCGGAGGGGAACACTGAAGCTTTCTTT.

This clone was seen more than once but under ten times. The rearrangement links TRBV9 to TRBJ2-5; tentative D call: TRBD1 (5 bases). Germline lookup yields CDR1 SGDLS and CDR2 YYNGEE. V was shortened by 3 bases and J by 1 base, with 16 bases between the two germline ends. CDR3 length: 16 residues. DNA of the CDR3: TGTGCCAGCAGCGCCCGAGTAGGGGCGACCCAAGAGACCCAGTACTTC. Translation: CASSARVGATQETQYF.

CDR3 region: CASSVAGAGGGELFF. The CDR3 DNA follows: TGTGCCAGCAGCGTTGCGGGGGCGGGTGGCGGGGAGCTGTTTTTT. V gene TRBV9 combines with J gene TRBJ2-2; possible D gene TRBD2, 7 bases. The V end was cut by 2 bases, the J end by 7 bases, with 15 bases between. The CDR3 is made up of 15 amino acids. Per germline, CDR1 SGDLS and CDR2 YYNGEE.

V gene TRBV30 combines with J gene TRBJ1-1; D unclear. The V and J ends lost 4 bases and 4 bases respectively, with 10 bases between them. This CDR3 spans 12 amino acids. Germline V gives CDR1 GTSNPN, CDR2 SVGIG (reference sequence). CDR3 bases: TGTGCCTGGAAACTAATGGGCACTGAAGCTTTCTTT. This translates into CAWKLMGTEAFF.

The chain recombines TRBV7-3 with TRBJ2-3; 10 nucleotides agree with TRBD2. Unmatched junction bases numbered 11, after V lost 5 bases and J lost 0 bases. CDR1 and CDR2 from the germline V gene are SGHTA and FQGTGA. The CDR3 totals 18 residues. The CDR3 is CASSPSGGAPPSTDTQYF. CDR3 coding DNA: TGTGCCAGCAGCCCCAGCGGGGGGGCCCCTCCTAGCACAGATACGCAGTATTTT.

V and J are TRBV29-1 and TRBJ1-2; 9 bases align to TRBD1. The trim removed 5 bases at V and 6 bases at J, leaving 7 bases unmatched. CDR1 SQVTM and CDR2 ANQGSEA come from the germline V gene. This CDR3 spans 13 amino acids. The CDR3 region is CSVPGQGMNGYTF. CDR3 DNA: TGCAGCGTTCCGGGACAGGGAATGAATGGCTACACCTTC.

The chain links TRBV5-8 to TRBJ2-5; the match to TRBD2 covers 7 bases. The J segment lost 5 bases and the V segment lost 2 bases, leaving 9 bases of the junction unmatched. CDR3 length: 15 residues. Germline assignment: CDR1 SGHTS and CDR2 YDEGEE. The CDR3 DNA reads TGTGCCAGCAGCTTCCAAAGCGGGGTTGGGGAGACCCAGTACTTC. It codes for CASSFQSGVGETQYF. The whole variable domain, filled in from reference TRBV5-8 and TRBJ2-5, reads EAGVTQSPTHLIKTRGQQATLRCSPISGHTSVYWYQQALGLGLQFLLWYDEGEERNRGNFPPRFSGRQFPNYSSELNVNALELEDSALYLCASSFQSGVGETQYFGPGTRLLVL.

This clone was detected once. V usage is TRBV7-9 and J usage is TRBJ1-2; D is uncertain. Trimming cost V 2 bases and J 14 bases, with 15 bases left between them. Germline CDR1 and CDR2: SEHNR and FQNEAQ (reference sequence). CDR3 length: 12 amino acids. CDR3 in amino acids: CASSLSFLGETF. CDR3 sequence (DNA): TGTGCCAGCAGCTTATCCTTTCTGGGCGAGACCTTC.

This clone was detected once. This sequence joins TRBV30 and TRBJ1-4; no clear D gene. Germline V lookup: CDR1 GTSNPN, CDR2 SVGIG (reference sequence). The CDR3 runs to 14 residues. The V gene lost 0 bases and the J gene lost 8 bases, with 13 bases spanning the gap. CDR3 sequence (DNA): TGTGCCTGGAGTGTGGGTCCTGGAGAGGAAAAACTGTTTTTT. Protein sequence: CAWSVGPGEEKLFF.

The V gene is TRBV11-2, the J gene TRBJ2-7; perhaps TRBD2 as D (5 bases). The germline V and J ends were trimmed by 6 bases and 3 bases, with 18 bases remaining between them. There are 15 residues in the CDR3. Germline assignment: CDR1 SGHAT and CDR2 FQNNGV. The CDR3 DNA sequence: TGTGCCAGCAGTCATACTGAGGGCTCAAACTACGAGCAGTACTTC. It yields the protein CASSHTEGSNYEQYF.

The V gene is TRBV5-1, the J gene TRBJ1-1; TRBD1 agrees at 7 bases. Germline CDR1 SGHRS, CDR2 YFSETQ. The CDR3 covers 13 residues. The V segment lost 4 bases and the J segment 3 bases; nucleotides outside the gene matches: 3. The CDR3 region is CASSPGTDTEAFF. CDR3 DNA sequence: TGCGCCAGCAGCCCCGGGACAGACACTGAAGCTTTCTTT.

This clone has only a few counts. The rearrangement links TRBV27 to TRBJ2-4, with D possibly matching TRBD2 (6 bases). Trimming took off 5 bases at V and 8 bases at J, with 19 bases between the two ends. CDR1 is MNHEY, CDR2 SMNVEV, per germline (reference sequence). This CDR3 spans 15 amino acids. The CDR3 DNA sequence: TGTGCCAGCAGTGAACAAGCGGGTGCCGGGTACATTCAGTACTTC. Encoded protein: CASSEQAGAGYIQYF.

This clone was recorded once. V is TRBV5-1 and J is TRBJ2-3, with 10 positions matching TRBD1. The junction had 1 base not matched to a gene; V was cut back by 0 bases and J by 3 bases. CDR3 size: 15 residues. CDR1 and CDR2 from the germline V gene are SGHRS and YFSETQ. The CDR3 reads CASSLEGQGTDTQYF. The CDR3 DNA is TGCGCCAGCAGCTTGGAGGGACAGGGGACAGATACGCAGTATTTT.

J is TRBJ1-1 and V is TRBV2, with D unresolved. The CDR3 length is 13 residues. Trimming left V 5 bases short and J 4 bases short, with 11 bases between. Germline CDR1 and CDR2: SNHLY and FYNNEI. CDR3 DNA: TGTGCCAGCAGTTTTAGAATGGTCACTGAAGCTTTCTTT. It specifies CASSFRMVTEAFF.

V gene TRBV2 combines with J gene TRBJ2-7, with D possibly being TRBD1 (6 bases). V was shortened by 6 bases and J by 6 bases, with 15 bases between the two germline ends. CDR1 is SNHLY and CDR2 is FYNNEI in the germline V gene. The CDR3 totals 13 residues. The CDR3 loop reads CASSYLQGGEQYF. DNA of the CDR3: TGTGCCAGCAGCTACTTACAGGGTGGCGAGCAGTACTTC.

J is TRBJ2-7 and V is TRBV7-2, with TRBD2 matching 7 bases. V was clipped by 5 bases and J by 3 bases; unmatched bases: 7. CDR1 is SGHTA, CDR2 FQGNSA, per germline. The CDR3 has 14 residues. The CDR3 reads CASSPGGTRYEQYF. Written as DNA, the CDR3 is TGTGCCAGCAGCCCCGGGGGGACCCGCTACGAGCAGTACTTC.

The chain combines TRBV27 with TRBJ1-1; 11 bases fit TRBD1. The CDR3 runs to 15 residues. The V gene's germline CDR1 is MNHEY and CDR2 SMNVEV (reference sequence). With V trimmed by 8 bases and J by 3 bases, 8 bases remained unmatched. The CDR3 bases are TGTGCCAGCCGGGACAGGGGGTCTGGGGACACTGAAGCTTTCTTT. Amino acid sequence: CASRDRGSGDTEAFF.

This chain links TRBV18 with TRBJ2-5; D not certain. Per germline, CDR1 KGHSH and CDR2 LQKENI. The CDR3 extends over 13 amino acids. Trimming cost V 8 bases and J 0 bases, with 10 bases left between them. The DNA for the CDR3 is TGTGCCAGCGCCTTACAGTACCAAGAGACCCAGTACTTC. Translating gives CASALQYQETQYF.

This chain uses TRBV7-2 with TRBJ1-2, with 12 nucleotides matching TRBD1. The germline V gene has CDR1 SGHTA and CDR2 FQGNSA. CDR3 length: 16 amino acids. J gave up 5 bases and V 6 bases, and 10 bases lay outside the gene matches. As DNA, the CDR3 is TGTGCCAGCAGTCTAGGGGGGACAGGGGGCTCTTATGGCTACACCTTC. Amino acid sequence: CASSLGGTGGSYGYTF.

The CDR3 DNA follows: TGTGCCACCAGTGATTCCGGGGCAGATACGCAGTATTTT. Its translation is CATSDSGADTQYF. The rearrangement joins TRBV24-1 to TRBJ2-3; D might be TRBD2 (5 bases). The CDR3 totals 13 residues. Trimming removed 2 bases from V and 4 bases from J, with 6 bases in between. Germline loops: CDR1 KGHDR, CDR2 SFDVKD.

The rearrangement uses TRBV28 and TRBJ2-7; possibly TRBD1 for D (6 bases). CDR1 is MDHEN, CDR2 SYDVKM, per germline. The CDR3 has 15 amino acids. Trimming took off 5 bases at V and 12 bases at J, with 26 bases between the two ends. The CDR3 sequence: CASSPSTPGVRGRYF. DNA of the CDR3: TGTGCCAGCAGTCCATCGACCCCAGGGGTACGTGGTCGGTACTTC.

The V call is TRBV13, the J call TRBJ1-1; D is perhaps TRBD1 (6 bases). With 4 bases removed from V and 3 bases from J, the gap between germline ends came to 12 bases. Germline V CDR1 and CDR2: PRHDT, FYEKMQ (reference sequence). This CDR3 has 14 amino acids. CDR3 sequence (DNA): TGTGCCAGCAGCTCCCTTCCAGGGGACACTGAAGCTTTCTTT. Amino acid sequence: CASSSLPGDTEAFF.

This clone was observed a few times. The chain recombines TRBV7-2 with TRBJ2-2; no reliable D call. The CDR3 consists of 14 residues. Germline lookup yields CDR1 SGHTA and CDR2 FQGNSA. With 2 bases removed from V and 0 bases from J, the gap between germline ends came to 4 bases. CDR3 protein: CASSLNSNTGELFF. DNA for the CDR3: TGTGCCAGCAGCTTAAACTCGAACACCGGGGAGCTGTTTTTT.

This clone was observed a single time. V gene TRBV9 combines with J gene TRBJ2-7; D not resolved. The germline CDR1 and CDR2 sequences are SGDLS and YYNGEE. V gave up 4 bases and J gave up 10 bases, with 15 bases separating them. The CDR3 loop spans 12 amino acids. CDR3 sequence: CASSPAQGEQYF. Written as DNA, the CDR3 is TGTGCCAGCAGCCCAGCCCAAGGAGAACAGTACTTC.

The genes are TRBV18 and TRBJ2-1, with D uncertain. The CDR3 is 11 residues long. V gave up 3 bases and J gave up 5 bases, with 2 bases separating them. Germline assignment: CDR1 KGHSH and CDR2 LQKENI. The CDR3 reads CASSPNNEQFF. CDR3 nucleotides: TGTGCCAGCTCACCTAACAATGAGCAGTTCTTC. Together with reference TRBV18 and TRBJ2-1, the CDR3 gives the full variable domain: NAGVMQNPRHLVRRRGQEARLRCSPMKGHSHVYWYRQLPEEGLKFMVYLQKENIIDESGMPKERFSAEFPKEGPSILRIQQVVRGDSAAYFCASSPNNEQFFGPGTRLTVL.

J is TRBJ1-5 and V is TRBV6-2 or TRBV6-3, with 8 bases matching TRBD1. Germline V gene sequence: CDR1 MNHEY, CDR2 SVGEGT. The length of the CDR3 is 14 residues. V lost 4 bases to trimming and J lost 6 bases; unmatched junction nucleotides: 5. This CDR3 is CASSWTGFSQPQHF. Here the CDR3 DNA reads TGTGCCAGCAGTTGGACAGGGTTTAGTCAGCCCCAGCATTTT.

A note on this clone: A single base separates this from a much larger clone, so it may be a read error. The same CDR3 is also encoded by other DNA sequences in this sample. The chain recombines TRBV27 with TRBJ1-1; no reliable D call. This CDR3 is 12 amino acids long. Germline loops: CDR1 MNHEY, CDR2 SMNVEV (reference sequence). V was cut by 5 bases and J by 1 base, with 5 bases left in between. CDR3 sequence reads: CASSRGNTEAFF. The CDR3 nucleotides read TGTGCCAGCAGTCGGGGGAACACTGAAGCTTTCTTT.

The chain carries TRBV27 and TRBJ2-7, with TRBD2 identical over 8 bases. CDR1 and CDR2 (germline): MNHEY, SMNVEV (reference sequence). The J segment lost 0 bases and the V segment lost 1 base, leaving 8 bases of the junction unmatched. This CDR3 comprises 17 residues. CDR3 nucleotides: TGTGCCAGCAGTTTATGGCCTAGCGGGCTCGGCTCCTACGAGCAGTACTTC. This sequence encodes CASSLWPSGLGSYEQYF.

This clone was seen a few times. The V and J genes are TRBV6-2 or TRBV6-3 and TRBJ2-5; maybe TRBD1 (6 bases). V gave up 5 bases and J gave up 4 bases, with 17 bases separating them. From germline, CDR1 is MNHEY and CDR2 SVGEGT. The CDR3 spans 15 residues. Here the CDR3 reads CASSPEGVGGETQYF. The DNA for the CDR3 is TGTGCCAGCAGTCCCGAGGGGGTTGGGGGAGAGACCCAGTACTTC.

DNA of the CDR3: TGTGCCAGCAGCATTCGGACTAATAGCAATCAGCCCCAGCATTTT. Translated: CASSIRTNSNQPQHF. The V gene is TRBV5-8, the J gene TRBJ1-5; the D is unclear. The CDR3 is 15 amino acids. V dropped 4 bases and J dropped 0 bases, with 11 bases sitting between them. Germline CDR1 is SGHTS and CDR2 is YDEGEE.

The chain links TRBV10-1 to TRBJ1-5; the D gene is possibly TRBD1 (6 bases). The CDR3 is 15 residues long. Trimming took off 10 bases at V and 5 bases at J, with 21 bases between the two ends. CDR1 and CDR2 from the germline V gene are WNHNN and SYGVQD (reference sequence). CDR3 protein: CATPEGGRGDQPQHF. CDR3 DNA sequence: TGCGCCACCCCGGAGGGGGGGCGAGGGGATCAGCCCCAGCATTTT.